Included here is one TCR beta chain sequence, with context. This sample was taken from a study of cytomegalovirus exposure and HLA in healthy donors. The PCR contained 60 Vbeta and 13 Jbeta primers. TCRdb's table, derived via immunoSEQ multiplex PCR, lists solely in-frame clones and lacks some. The sample shows about 74,000 clones, 72% of them seen only once. Germline CDR1 reads SGHDN; CDR2 reads FVKESK. Trimming took 4 bases from V and 7 from J, leaving 20 bases between them. The CDR3 sequence is 15 residues long. Material: PBMCs. The source of this sequence is a woman aged 40 to 55 in good health and CMV-seropositive. The chain combines TRBV14 with TRBJ2-7; D is perhaps TRBD2 (6 bases). For the CDR3, the DNA is TGTGCCAGCAGCCCTGGGTGGGGACTGTTTGGAGAGCAGTACTTC. Its protein product is CASSPGWGLFGEQYF.